The 4 T cell receptor beta chains reported below all come from one sample, sequenced in a study of T cell responses to AZD1222 COVID-19 vaccine. The repertoire was sequenced with immunoSEQ multiplex PCR; TCRdb's copy has only in-frame clones and lacks some. The sample lists some 150,000 clones, about 93% occurring once. Sequences were derived from peripheral blood, sampled on day 0 of AZD1222 vaccination. The source is an adult in good health.

The chain has TRBV3-1 (or the pseudogene TRBV3-2) and TRBJ2-5, with TRBD1 matching 7 bases. V shed 4 bases, J shed 7 bases, and the junction held 6 bases outside the gene matches. CDR1 is LGHDT and CDR2 is YNNKEL in the germline V gene (reference sequence). The CDR3 is made up of 13 amino acids. Here the CDR3 reads CASSRQGPRTQYF. Here the CDR3 DNA reads TGTGCCAGCAGCCGACAGGGACCTCGGACCCAGTACTTC.

The J gene is TRBJ1-1, the V gene TRBV5-6; 7 positions match TRBD1. The CDR3 has 17 amino acids. Germline-derived CDR1 and CDR2 are SGHDT and YYEEEE. J lost 5 bases, V lost 4 bases, and 17 bases had no gene match. The CDR3 DNA sequence: TGTGCCAGCAGCCAGTACTTAATTACAGGGGAAGGTACTGAAGCTTTCTTT. Its protein is CASSQYLITGEGTEAFF.

The chain recombines TRBV3-1 (or the pseudogene TRBV3-2) with TRBJ1-2; the D is unclear. The germline gives CDR1 LGHDT, CDR2 YNNKEL (reference sequence). V lost 1 base and J lost 7, with 4 bases in between. CDR3 length equals 11 residues. The CDR3 sequence is CASSQVSGYTF. CDR3 nucleotide sequence: TGTGCCAGCAGCCAAGTCAGTGGCTACACCTTC.

This chain joins TRBV11-2 and TRBJ2-7; TRBD1 aligns across 9 bases. The CDR3 covers 18 residues. Germline CDR1 reads SGHAT; CDR2 reads FQNNGV. Germline trimming cut 1 base from V and 5 bases from J; bases unmatched to any gene: 15. The DNA of the CDR3 is TGTGCCAGCAGCTTAGGCCCGCTCCGGACAGGGGAACGCAACGAGCAGTACTTC. This translates into CASSLGPLRTGERNEQYF.